This record looks at one T cell receptor beta chain sequence and its context. Produced via immunoSEQ multiplex PCR; TCRdb's table is partial and in-frame only. The sample lists roughly 100,000 clones, 92% seen once, with roughly 1.1% in the top ten. This sample is part of a study of siplizumab effects on memory and regulatory T cells. The germline V gene has CDR1 SGHRS and CDR2 YFSETQ. The V gene lost 5 bases and the J gene lost 0 bases, with 9 bases spanning the gap. The CDR3 loop spans 14 amino acids. The chain couples TRBV5-1 to TRBJ2-1; D may be TRBD2 (5 bases). Sequenced input: CD4+ T cells sorted from blood. The clonotype was recovered from a human donor in good health. Written as DNA, the CDR3 is TGCGCCAGCAGTGCGGGTAGCTCCTACAATGAGCAGTTCTTC. Amino acid sequence: CASSAGSSYNEQFF.